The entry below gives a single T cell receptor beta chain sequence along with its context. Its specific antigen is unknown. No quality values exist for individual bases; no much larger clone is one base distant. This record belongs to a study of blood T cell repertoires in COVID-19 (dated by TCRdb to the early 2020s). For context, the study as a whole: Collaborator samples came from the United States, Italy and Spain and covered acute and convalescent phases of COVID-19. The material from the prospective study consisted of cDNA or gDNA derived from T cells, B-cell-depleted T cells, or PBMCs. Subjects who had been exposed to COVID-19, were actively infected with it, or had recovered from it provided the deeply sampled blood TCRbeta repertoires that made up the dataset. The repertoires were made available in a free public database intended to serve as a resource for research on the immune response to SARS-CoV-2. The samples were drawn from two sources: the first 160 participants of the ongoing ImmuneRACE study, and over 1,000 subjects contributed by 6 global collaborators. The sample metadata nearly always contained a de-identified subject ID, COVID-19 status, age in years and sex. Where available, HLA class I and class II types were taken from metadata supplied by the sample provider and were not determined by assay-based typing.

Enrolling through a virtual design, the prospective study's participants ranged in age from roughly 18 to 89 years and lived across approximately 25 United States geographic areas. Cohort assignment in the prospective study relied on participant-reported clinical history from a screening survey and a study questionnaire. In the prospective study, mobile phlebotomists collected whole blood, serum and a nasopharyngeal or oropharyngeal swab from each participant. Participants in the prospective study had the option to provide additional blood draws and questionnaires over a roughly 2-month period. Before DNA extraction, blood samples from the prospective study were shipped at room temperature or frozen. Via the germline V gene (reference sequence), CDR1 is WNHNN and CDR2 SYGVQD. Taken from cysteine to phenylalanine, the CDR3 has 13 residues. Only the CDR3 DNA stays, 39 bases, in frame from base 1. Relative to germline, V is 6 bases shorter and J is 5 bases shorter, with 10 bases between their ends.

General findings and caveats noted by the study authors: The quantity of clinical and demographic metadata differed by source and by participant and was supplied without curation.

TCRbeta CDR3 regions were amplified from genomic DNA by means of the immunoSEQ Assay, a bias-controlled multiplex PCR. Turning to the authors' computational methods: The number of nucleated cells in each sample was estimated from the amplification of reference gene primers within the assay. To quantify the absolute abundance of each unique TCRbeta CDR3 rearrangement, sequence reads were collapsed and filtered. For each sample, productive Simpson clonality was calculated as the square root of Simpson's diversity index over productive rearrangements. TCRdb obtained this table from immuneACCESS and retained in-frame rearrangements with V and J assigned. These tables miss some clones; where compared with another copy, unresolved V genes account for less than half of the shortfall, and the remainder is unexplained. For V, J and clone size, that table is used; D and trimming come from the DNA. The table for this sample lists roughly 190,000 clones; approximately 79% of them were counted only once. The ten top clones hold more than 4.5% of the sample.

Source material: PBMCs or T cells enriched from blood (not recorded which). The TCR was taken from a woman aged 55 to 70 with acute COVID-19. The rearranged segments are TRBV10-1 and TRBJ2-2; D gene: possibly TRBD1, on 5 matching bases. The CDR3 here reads CASSPRQTGELFF. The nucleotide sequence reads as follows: TGCGCCAGCAGCCCCAGACAGACCGGGGAGCTGTTTTTT.